One sample yielded the 7 T cell receptor beta chains listed below, sequenced in a study of human T cells and chemical hapten exposure. TCRdb passed the RACE reads through MiXCR, listing each CDR3 protein once. The table includes under 450,000 distinct CDR3 sequences, just under 6.5% detected once. Time point described: patch test 2, 6 weeks after DPC sensitization. The treatment here: therapeutic diphenylcyclopropenone sensitization with weekly scalp DPC. Specimen: whole blood, collected in connection with sensitization to the hapten diphenylcyclopropenone (DPC). These receptors all come from a woman aged 18-35 years with alopecia areata. Some clones in this sample may be carry-over from other donors' samples.

V usage is TRBV2 and J usage is TRBJ2-1; a weak D match, TRBD1 (6 bases). CDR3 size: 16 residues. Germline V gene lookup returns CDR1 SNHLY and CDR2 FYNNEI. The germline V and J ends were trimmed by 10 bases and 6 bases, with 25 bases remaining between them. CDR3 residues: CATSSGGGYISNEQFF. CDR3 DNA sequence: TGTGCCACGTCGAGTGGGGGCGGGTATATCTCCAATGAGCAGTTCTTC. Full variable domain (rest looked up from reference TRBV2 and TRBJ2-1): EPEVTQTPSHQVTQMGQEVILRCVPISNHLYFYWYRQILGQKVEFLVSFYNNEISEKSEIFDDQFSVERPDGSNFTLKIRSTKLEDSAMYFCATSSGGGYISNEQFFGPGTRLTVL.

This clonotype was recorded a few times. This chain connects TRBV4-3 to TRBJ1-3, with TRBD1 matching over 10 bases. This CDR3 comprises 15 residues. Trimming cost V 4 bases and J 3 bases; bases outside gene matches: 3. CDR1 and CDR2 from the germline V gene are LGHNA and YSLEER. The CDR3 loop reads CASSRDRGLGNTIYF. The CDR3 region has the DNA TGCGCCAGCAGCCGGGACAGGGGACTTGGAAACACCATATATTTT.

This clonotype has just a few counts. The chain couples TRBV5-1 to TRBJ2-7; the match to TRBD1 covers 8 bases. The J segment lost 3 bases and the V segment lost 4 bases, leaving 6 bases of the junction unmatched. The CDR3 loop spans 14 amino acids. Germline CDR1 reads SGHRS; CDR2 reads YFSETQ. For the CDR3, the DNA is TGCGCCAGCAGCGTGGGACAGGACGACTACGAGCAGTACTTC. Translation gives CASSVGQDDYEQYF. Together with reference TRBV5-1 and TRBJ2-7, the CDR3 gives the full variable domain: KAGVTQTPRYLIKTRGQQVTLSCSPISGHRSVSWYQQTPGQGLQFLFEYFSETQRNKGNFPGRFSGRQFSNSRSEMNVSTLELGDSALYLCASSVGQDDYEQYFGPGTRLTVT.

This clonotype was seen at least ten times. V is TRBV6-5 and J is TRBJ1-6, with 10 nucleotides matching TRBD1. Germline-derived CDR1 and CDR2 are MNHEY and SVGAGI. The CDR3 runs 17 residues. V shed 0 bases and J 8 bases; nucleotides not matched to a gene: 7. In DNA, the CDR3 is TGTGCCAGCAGTTACTCAGCGGGGACAGGGGCATATTCACCCCTCCACTTT. This codes for CASSYSAGTGAYSPLHF.

The sample holds many counts of this clonotype. The V and J genes are TRBV5-1 and TRBJ1-2; D uncertain. This CDR3 has 16 amino acids. Germline values: CDR1 SGHRS, CDR2 YFSETQ. Deletions cut 1 base from V and 3 bases from J, with 16 bases between. CDR3 in amino acids: CASSLSPSMSYYGYTF. The DNA of the CDR3 is TGCGCCAGCAGCTTGTCCCCTTCGATGAGCTACTATGGCTACACCTTC.

The V gene is TRBV2, the J gene TRBJ2-5; tentatively, D is TRBD2 (5 bases). Trimming pared 3 bases from V and 5 bases from J, leaving 13 bases between. The CDR3 covers 14 residues. Germline CDR1 is SNHLY and CDR2 is FYNNEI. This CDR3 is CASSETLALETQYF. In nucleotides, the CDR3 is TGTGCCAGCAGTGAGACCCTAGCATTGGAGACCCAGTACTTC.

This clonotype was picked up a small number of times. This chain connects TRBV20-1 to TRBJ2-7, with 8 bases fitting TRBD1. The germline V gene has CDR1 DFQATT and CDR2 SNEGSKA (reference sequence). V dropped 5 bases and J dropped 3; count of bases not matched to a gene: 15. CDR3 length: 16 residues. CDR3 coding DNA: TGCAGTGCTTCCCCCGGGACAGGAAGGGTCTACTACGAGCAGTACTTC. Translating gives CSASPGTGRVYYEQYF.